This TCR beta chain is drawn from a study of T cell responses to AZD1222 COVID-19 vaccine. Repertoires were generated with immunoSEQ multiplex PCR, while TCRdb's copy carries only in-frame clones and drops some. The table records about 110,000 clones, 80% to 95% of them present only once. Of note for this clone: What it binds is not known.

The CDR3 spans 15 residues. Germline V CDR1 and CDR2: SGHRS, YFSETQ. V was clipped by 0 bases and J by 5 bases, with 11 bases between them. Overall study findings and caveats: White British donors predominated, females outnumbered males, and clonal diversity was possibly underestimated. Baseline seropositivity characterized only a handful of AZD1222 recipients. Repertoires in all cases were sampled only once the peak T cell response had passed.

The receptor was derived from an adult who received the AZD1222 COVID-19 vaccine. The chain combines TRBV5-1 with TRBJ1-4; D may be TRBD1 (5 bases). The input for sequencing was peripheral blood, taken 28 days after the second AZD1222 dose. CDR3 region: CASSLVWGSNEKLFF. The CDR3 coding sequence is TGCGCCAGCAGCTTGGTCTGGGGGTCAAATGAAAAACTGTTTTTT.